The TCR beta chain under discussion was sequenced for a study of type 1 and type 2 diabetes patients. This clonotype was picked up a small number of times. This CDR3 is 15 amino acids long. Looked up from germline, CDR1 is GTSNPN and CDR2 is SVGIG (reference sequence). Trimming at V came to 3 bases and at J to 4 bases, leaving 11 bases not matched to a gene. Diabetic patients met standard criteria for type 1 or type 2 diabetes. PCR was run on genomic DNA. The TCR beta CDR3 region was amplified using 30 forward and 13 reverse primers. TCRdb reprocessed the multiplex PCR reads via MiXCR and lists one record per CDR3 protein. The repertoire holds about 290,000 distinct CDR3 sequences, with around 47% as singletons.

This TCR came from a man aged 18 to 30 with type 2 diabetes. Sequenced input: peripheral blood mononuclear cells (PBMCs). The chain uses TRBV30 and TRBJ2-7; 8 nucleotides match TRBD2. In DNA, the CDR3 is TGTGCCTGGAGCGAGCCACACAGCGGGAGATACGAGCAGTACTTC. Protein sequence: CAWSEPHSGRYEQYF.